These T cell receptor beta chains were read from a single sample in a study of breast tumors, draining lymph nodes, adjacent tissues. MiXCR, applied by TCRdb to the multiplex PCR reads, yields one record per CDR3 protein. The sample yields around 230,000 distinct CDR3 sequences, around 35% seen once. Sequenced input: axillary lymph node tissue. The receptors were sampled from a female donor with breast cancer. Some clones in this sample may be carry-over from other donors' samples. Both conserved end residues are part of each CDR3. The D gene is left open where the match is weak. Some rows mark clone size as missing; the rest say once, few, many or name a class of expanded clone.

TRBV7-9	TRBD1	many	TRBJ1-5	CASSFTGGAGQPQHF	TGTGCCAGCAGCTTTACAGGGGGTGCGGGTCAGCCCCAGCATTTT
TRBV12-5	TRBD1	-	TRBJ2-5	CASGLVDRGRSQYF	TGTGCTAGTGGTTTGGTCGACAGGGGTCGGTCCCAGTACTTC
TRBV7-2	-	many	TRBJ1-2	CASSLSGGAYGYTF	TGTGCCAGCAGCTTAAGTGGAGGCGCCTATGGCTACACCTTC
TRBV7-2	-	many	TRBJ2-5	CASSLIRTQETQYF	TGTGCCAGCAGCTTAATCCGGACCCAAGAGACCCAGTACTTC
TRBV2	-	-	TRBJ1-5	CARDFRTSNQPQHF	TGTGCTAGAGATTTCCGGACTAGCAATCAGCCCCAGCATTTT
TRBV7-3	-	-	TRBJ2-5	CASSRGGEPKETQYF	TGTGCCAGCAGCCGGGGAGGAGAACCCAAAGAGACCCAGTACTTC
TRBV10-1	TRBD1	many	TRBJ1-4	CASKTGDVDNEKLFF	TGCGCCAGCAAAACAGGGGATGTGGATAATGAAAAACTGTTTTTT
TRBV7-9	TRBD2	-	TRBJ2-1	CASSLGTSGRSYNEQFF	TGTGCCAGCAGCTTAGGTACTAGCGGGAGGTCCTACAATGAGCAGTTCTTC
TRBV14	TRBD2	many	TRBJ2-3	CASSPEIAGRDTQYF	TGTGCCAGCAGTCCCGAGATAGCGGGACGGGATACGCAGTATTTT
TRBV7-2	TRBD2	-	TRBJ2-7	CASSPLGLAGGRSGQYF	TGCGCCAGCAGCCCGTTGGGACTAGCGGGAGGGAGGAGCGGGCAGTACTTC
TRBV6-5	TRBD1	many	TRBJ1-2	CASSQNRQGAYGYTF	TGTGCCAGCAGTCAGAACCGACAGGGGGCCTATGGCTACACCTTC
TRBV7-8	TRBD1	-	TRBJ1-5	CASSFGQGGHQPQHF	TGTGCCAGCAGTTTCGGACAGGGAGGTCATCAGCCCCAGCATTTT
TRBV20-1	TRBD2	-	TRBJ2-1	CSAYGGANEQFF	TGCAGTGCTTACGGGGGGGCAAATGAGCAGTTCTTC
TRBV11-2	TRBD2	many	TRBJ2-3	CASSSGRASGYTDTQYF	TGTGCCAGCAGCTCCGGAAGGGCTAGCGGATACACAGATACGCAGTATTTT
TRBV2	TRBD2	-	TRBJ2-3	CASAGGWDTQYF	TGTGCCAGCGCGGGGGGGTGGGATACGCAGTATTTT
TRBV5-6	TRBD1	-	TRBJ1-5	CASRRRDRVNQPQHF	TGTGCCAGCAGACGCCGGGACAGGGTTAATCAGCCCCAGCATTTT
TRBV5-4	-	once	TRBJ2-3	CASSLLVADMQYF	TGTGCCAGCAGCTTGTTGGTGGCAGATATGCAGTATTTT
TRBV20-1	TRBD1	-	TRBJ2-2	CSAKPGGPGELFF	TGCAGTGCAAAACCAGGGGGTCCCGGGGAGCTGTTTTTT
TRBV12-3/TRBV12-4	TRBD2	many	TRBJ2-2	CASILGLAGGPSTGELFF	TGTGCCAGCATTCTGGGACTAGCGGGAGGGCCGAGCACCGGGGAGCTGTTTTTT
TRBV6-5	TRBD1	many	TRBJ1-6	CASSLNSGTGGPPLHF	TGTGCCAGCAGCCTTAACTCTGGGACAGGTGGCCCACCCCTCCACTTT
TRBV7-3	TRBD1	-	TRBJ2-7	CASSSRQGASEQYF	TGTGCCAGCAGTTCCAGACAGGGGGCAAGCGAGCAGTACTTC
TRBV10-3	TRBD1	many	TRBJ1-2	CAISGTGAYGYTF	TGTGCCATCAGTGGGACAGGGGCCTATGGCTACACCTTC
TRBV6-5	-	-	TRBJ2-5	CASSHSKGGTQYF	TGTGCCAGCAGTCACTCGAAGGGGGGGACCCAGTACTTC
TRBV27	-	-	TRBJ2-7	CASSFGGGNEQYF	TGTGCCAGCAGTTTTGGGGGAGGAAACGAGCAGTACTTC
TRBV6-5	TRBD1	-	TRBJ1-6	CASRDGGTVNSPLHF	TGTGCCAGCAGGGACGGGGGGACAGTTAATTCACCCCTCCACTTT
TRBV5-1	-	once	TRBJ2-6	CASSVLTF	TGCGCCAGCAGCGTCCTGACTTTC
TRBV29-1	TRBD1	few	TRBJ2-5	CSFRQGETQYF	TGCAGCTTCCGACAGGGCGAGACCCAGTACTTC
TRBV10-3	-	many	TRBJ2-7	CAISPGQTYEQYF	TGTGCCATCAGCCCCGGACAGACCTACGAGCAGTACTTC
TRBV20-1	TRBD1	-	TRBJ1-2	CSARDPTQADRGNYGYTF	TGCAGTGCTAGAGATCCTACCCAGGCGGACAGGGGCAACTATGGCTACACCTTC
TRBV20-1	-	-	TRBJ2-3	CSALTSTDTQYF	TGCAGTGCTCTAACTAGCACAGATACGCAGTATTTT
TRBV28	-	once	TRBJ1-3	CASSTRRNQAGNTIYF	TGTGCCAGCAGCACCCGACGGAATCAGGCTGGAAACACCATATATTTT
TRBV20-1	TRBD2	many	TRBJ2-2	CSAREVLADNTGELFF	TGCAGTGCTAGAGAGGTACTAGCGGACAACACCGGGGAGCTGTTTTTT
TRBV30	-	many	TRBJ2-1	CAWSWFNEQFF	TGTGCCTGGAGTTGGTTCAATGAGCAGTTCTTC
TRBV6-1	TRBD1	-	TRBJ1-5	CASRPGTGSNQPQHF	TGTGCCAGCAGACCAGGGACAGGAAGCAATCAGCCCCAGCATTTT
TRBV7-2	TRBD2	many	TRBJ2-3	CASSLVAGVTDTQYF	TGTGCCAGCAGCTTAGTAGCGGGCGTTACAGATACGCAGTATTTT
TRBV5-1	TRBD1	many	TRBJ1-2	CASSPYRQGLVHGYTF	TGCGCCAGCAGCCCATACCGACAGGGACTTGTACATGGCTACACCTTC
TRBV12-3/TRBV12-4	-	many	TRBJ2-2	CASSSRVGELFF	TGTGCCAGCAGTTCGAGGGTCGGGGAGCTGTTTTTT
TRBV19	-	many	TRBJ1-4	CASSMEAGGEKLFF	TGTGCCAGTAGTATGGAGGCGGGAGGGGAAAAACTGTTTTTT
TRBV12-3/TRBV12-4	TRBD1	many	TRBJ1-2	CASSLMAGGRYGYTF	TGTGCCAGCAGTTTAATGGCAGGGGGGCGTTATGGCTACACCTTC
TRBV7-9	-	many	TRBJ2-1	CASSLVNEQFF	TGTGCCAGCAGCTTGGTCAATGAGCAGTTCTTC
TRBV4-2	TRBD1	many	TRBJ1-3	CASSQDPGGQGNTIYF	TGTGCCAGCAGCCAAGACCCAGGGGGCCAAGGAAACACCATATATTTT
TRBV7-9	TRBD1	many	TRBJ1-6	CASSRWVGQGNSPLHF	TGTGCCAGCAGCCGATGGGTGGGACAGGGCAACTCACCCCTCCACTTT
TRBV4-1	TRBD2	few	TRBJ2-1	CASSLAIAGGFNEQFF	TGCGCCAGCAGCCTTGCAATAGCGGGGGGTTTTAATGAGCAGTTCTTC
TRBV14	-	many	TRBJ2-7	CASSQDAGQHYEQYF	TGTGCCAGCAGCCAAGATGCTGGACAGCACTACGAGCAGTACTTC